This entry is about one T cell receptor beta chain. The sample is drawn from a study of control samples from healthy donors and cancer patients. Trimming took 0 bases from V and 2 from J, leaving 11 bases between them. The CDR3 extends over 16 amino acids. Germline V CDR1 and CDR2: SGHTA, FQGNSA. Libraries were prepared by immunoSEQ multiplex PCR; TCRdb keeps only in-frame clonotypes and omits some of them. The profile covers 120,000 or so clones, with 70% to 90% appearing a single time and 3.5% to 4.5% taken by the ten largest. The material sequenced was PBMCs. J is TRBJ1-3 and V is TRBV7-2; D not resolved. This receptor was identified in a woman aged 60 to 75 with lung cancer. The CDR3 nucleotides are TGTGCCAGCAGCTTAGCGTGGGAGGTAGCTGGAAACACCATATATTTT. Encoded protein: CASSLAWEVAGNTIYF.